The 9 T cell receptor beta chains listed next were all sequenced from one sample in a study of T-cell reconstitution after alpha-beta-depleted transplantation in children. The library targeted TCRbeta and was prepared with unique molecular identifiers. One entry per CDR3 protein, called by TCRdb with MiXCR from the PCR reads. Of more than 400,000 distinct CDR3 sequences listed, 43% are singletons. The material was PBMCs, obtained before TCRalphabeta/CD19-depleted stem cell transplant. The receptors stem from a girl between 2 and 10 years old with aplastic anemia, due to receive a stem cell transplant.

The CDR3 is CAISHGQGPKGYEQYF. CDR3 bases: TGTGCCATCAGCCACGGACAGGGCCCAAAAGGCTACGAGCAGTACTTC. The V gene is TRBV10-3, the J gene TRBJ2-7; 8 nucleotides match TRBD1. The CDR3 length is 16 residues. Unmatched junction bases numbered 13, after V lost 6 bases and J lost 3 bases. Germline V lookup: CDR1 ENHRY, CDR2 SYGVKD.

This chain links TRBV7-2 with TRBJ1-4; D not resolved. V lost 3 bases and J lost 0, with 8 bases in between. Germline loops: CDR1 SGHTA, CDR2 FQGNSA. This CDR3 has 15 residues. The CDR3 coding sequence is TGTGCCAGCAGCTTCTTTTCCGCAACTAATGAAAAACTGTTTTTT. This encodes CASSFFSATNEKLFF.

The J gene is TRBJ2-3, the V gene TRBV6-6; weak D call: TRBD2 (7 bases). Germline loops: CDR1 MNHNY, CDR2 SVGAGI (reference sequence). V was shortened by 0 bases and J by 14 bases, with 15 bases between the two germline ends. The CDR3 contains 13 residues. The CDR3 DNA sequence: TGTGCCAGCAGTTACTCTGCGAGGGGGGGCCGGTATTTT. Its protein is CASSYSARGGRYF.

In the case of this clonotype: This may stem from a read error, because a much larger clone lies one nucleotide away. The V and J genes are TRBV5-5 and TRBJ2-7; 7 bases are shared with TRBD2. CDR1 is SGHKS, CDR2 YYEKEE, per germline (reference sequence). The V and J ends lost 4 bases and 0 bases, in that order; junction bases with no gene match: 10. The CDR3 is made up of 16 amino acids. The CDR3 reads CASSVGTREGSYEQYF. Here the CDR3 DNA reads TGTGCCAGCAGCGTTGGTACTAGGGAGGGCTCCTACGAGCAGTACTTC. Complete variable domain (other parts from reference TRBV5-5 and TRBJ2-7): DAGVTQSPTHLIKTRGQQVTLRCSPISGHKSVSWYQQVLGQGPQFIFQYYEKEERGRGNFPDRFSARQFPNYSSELNVNALLLGDSALYLCASSVGTREGSYEQYFGPGTRLTVT.

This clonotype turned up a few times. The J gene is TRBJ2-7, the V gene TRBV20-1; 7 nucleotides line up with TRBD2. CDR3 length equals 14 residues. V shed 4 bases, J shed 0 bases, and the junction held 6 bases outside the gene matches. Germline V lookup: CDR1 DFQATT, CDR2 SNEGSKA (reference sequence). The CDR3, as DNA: TGCAGTGCTATAGCCGCGGGAGACTCCTACGAGCAGTACTTC. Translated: CSAIAAGDSYEQYF.

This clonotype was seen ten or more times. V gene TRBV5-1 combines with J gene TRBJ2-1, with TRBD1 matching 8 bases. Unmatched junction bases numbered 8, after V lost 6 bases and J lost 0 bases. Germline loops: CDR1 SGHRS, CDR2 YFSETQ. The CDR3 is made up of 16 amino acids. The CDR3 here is CASTEGTGISYNEQFF. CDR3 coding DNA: TGCGCCAGCACCGAGGGGACAGGAATCTCCTACAATGAGCAGTTCTTC.

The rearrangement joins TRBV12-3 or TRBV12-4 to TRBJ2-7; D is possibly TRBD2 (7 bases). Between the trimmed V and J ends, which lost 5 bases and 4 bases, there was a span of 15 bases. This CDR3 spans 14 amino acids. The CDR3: CASSPGRGGYEQYF. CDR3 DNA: TGTGCCAGCAGTCCGGGAAGGGGGGGGTACGAGCAGTACTTC.

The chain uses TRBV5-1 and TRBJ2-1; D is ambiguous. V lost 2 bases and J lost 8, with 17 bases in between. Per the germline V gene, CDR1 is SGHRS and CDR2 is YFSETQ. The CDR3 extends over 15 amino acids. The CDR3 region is CASSLGQIGFHEQFF. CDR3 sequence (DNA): TGCGCCAGCAGCTTAGGGCAGATAGGCTTCCATGAGCAGTTCTTC.

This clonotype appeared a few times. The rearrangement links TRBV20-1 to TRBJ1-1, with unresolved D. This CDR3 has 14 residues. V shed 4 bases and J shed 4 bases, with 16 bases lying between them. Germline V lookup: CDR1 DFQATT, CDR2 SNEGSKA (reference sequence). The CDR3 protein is CSATTPQYRTEAFF. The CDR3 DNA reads TGCAGTGCTACAACCCCCCAGTACCGCACTGAAGCTTTCTTT.